The 21 T cell receptor beta chains below were found in one sample sequenced in a study of CD8 T cells in ankylosing spondylitis. TCRdb used MiXCR to reprocess the 5' RACE reads, holding one entry per CDR3 protein. The profile covers about 340,000 distinct CDR3 sequences, with roughly 15% appearing a single time and 1.1% taken by the ten largest. The sequenced material came from blood, either unsorted or a sorted T cell fraction (not recorded which). Every receptor here comes from a male donor with ankylosing spondylitis or in good health (not recorded which).

Ten or more counts support this clonotype. One end of the junction does not line up with germline, which may come from a read error. This sequence joins TRBV29-1 and TRBJ2-7; D is ambiguous. Germline loops: CDR1 SQVTM, CDR2 ANQGSEA. The CDR3 is made up of 12 amino acids. The CDR3: CSVEQTSNEQYF. CDR3 sequence (DNA): TGCAGCGTTGAACAGACCTCCAACGAGCAGTACTTC.

This clonotype was seen a few times. The chain employs TRBV5-1 and TRBJ2-5; D may correspond to TRBD1 or TRBD2 (6 bases each). CDR3 length equals 15 residues. The germline CDR1 and CDR2 sequences are SGHRS and YFSETQ. V was shortened by 2 bases and J by 2 bases, with 13 bases between the two germline ends. CDR3 sequence reads: CASSFTGARQETQYF. The CDR3 DNA reads TGCGCCAGCAGCTTTACGGGGGCCCGGCAAGAGACCCAGTACTTC.

V usage is TRBV6-2 or TRBV6-3 and J usage is TRBJ1-5; TRBD1 matches at 9 bases. J gave up 4 bases and V 6 bases, and 7 bases lay outside the gene matches. The CDR3 length is 15 residues. Germline loops: CDR1 MNHEY, CDR2 SVGEGT. CDR3 protein: CASRPTGGRNQPQHF. CDR3 bases: TGTGCCAGCAGACCGACAGGGGGTAGAAATCAGCCCCAGCATTTT.

CDR3 sequence reads: CASSLLGTSGGPYNEQFF. CDR3 DNA: TGCGCCAGCAGCTTACTCGGGACTAGCGGGGGGCCCTACAATGAGCAGTTCTTC. V usage is TRBV5-1 and J usage is TRBJ2-1; 15 bases are shared with TRBD2. Germline-derived CDR1 and CDR2 are SGHRS and YFSETQ. This CDR3 comprises 18 residues. The V segment lost 2 bases and the J segment 2 bases; nucleotides outside the gene matches: 5. The full variable domain, with the rest looked up from reference TRBV5-1 and TRBJ2-1, is KAGVTQTPRYLIKTRGQQVTLSCSPISGHRSVSWYQQTPGQGLQFLFEYFSETQRNKGNFPGRFSGRQFSNSRSEMNVSTLELGDSALYLCASSLLGTSGGPYNEQFFGPGTRLTVL.

This clonotype has just a few counts. The rearrangement joins TRBV5-5 to TRBJ2-3; no clear D gene. This CDR3 region has 15 residues. CDR1 and CDR2 (germline): SGHKS, YYEKEE (reference sequence). Trimming took 0 bases from V and 5 from J, leaving 13 bases between them. The CDR3 here is CASSLELIAGDTQYF. In DNA, the CDR3 is TGTGCCAGCAGCTTGGAATTGATAGCAGGAGATACGCAGTATTTT.

The CDR3 spells CASSQDAGVENTIYF. CDR3 DNA: TGTGCCAGCAGCCAAGATGCTGGAGTAGAAAACACCATATATTTT. The chain recombines TRBV3-1 with TRBJ1-3; D gene uncertain. The V end lost 0 bases, the J end lost 6 bases, and 12 bases lay between the germline ends. From germline, CDR1 is LGHDT and CDR2 YNNKEL (reference sequence). The length of the CDR3 is 15 residues.

The V gene is TRBV5-1, the J gene TRBJ2-1, with D possibly matching TRBD2 (5 bases). This CDR3 region has 15 residues. CDR1 and CDR2 (germline): SGHRS, YFSETQ. V was clipped by 4 bases and J by 9 bases, with 20 bases between them. Here the CDR3 reads CASSQLGSGEGEQFF. The CDR3 coding sequence is TGCGCCAGCAGCCAACTGGGGTCGGGCGAGGGTGAGCAGTTCTTC. The entire variable domain, with the rest obtained from reference TRBV5-1 and TRBJ2-1, is as follows: KAGVTQTPRYLIKTRGQQVTLSCSPISGHRSVSWYQQTPGQGLQFLFEYFSETQRNKGNFPGRFSGRQFSNSRSEMNVSTLELGDSALYLCASSQLGSGEGEQFFGPGTRLTVL.

The chain employs TRBV3-1 and TRBJ1-2; D gene uncertain. This CDR3 is 16 amino acids long. The V end was cut by 4 bases, the J end by 2 bases, with 17 bases between. CDR1 is LGHDT, CDR2 YNNKEL, per germline (reference sequence). The CDR3, as DNA: TGTGCCAGCAGCCCAAAACCAGGCGGTCTAAACTATGGCTACACCTTC. This sequence encodes CASSPKPGGLNYGYTF.

This sequence joins TRBV5-1 and TRBJ1-2, with 7 bases aligning to TRBD1. Germline loops: CDR1 SGHRS, CDR2 YFSETQ. Trimming cost V 2 bases and J 1 base; bases outside gene matches: 17. CDR3 length equals 19 residues. This chain's CDR3 is CASSLPNRTGPHFNYGYTF. The CDR3 DNA sequence: TGCGCCAGCAGCTTACCCAACCGGACAGGTCCGCACTTTAACTATGGCTACACCTTC.

The chain employs TRBV15 and TRBJ2-7; D unresolved. This CDR3 contains 16 residues. Deletions cut 0 bases from V and 3 bases from J, with 15 bases between. Germline CDR1 LNHNV, CDR2 YYDKDF (reference sequence). This CDR3 is CATSRDRWAVLYEQYF. The CDR3 DNA reads as TGTGCCACCAGCAGAGATAGGTGGGCGGTGCTCTACGAGCAGTACTTC.

This clonotype has at least ten counts. V usage is TRBV29-1 and J usage is TRBJ1-1; no clear D gene. V dropped 4 bases and J dropped 6 bases, with 9 bases sitting between them. Germline CDR1 is SQVTM and CDR2 is ANQGSEA. This CDR3 contains 11 residues. The CDR3 region is CSVVQVAEAFF. CDR3 coding DNA: TGCAGCGTTGTGCAAGTGGCTGAAGCTTTCTTT.

The J gene is TRBJ2-2, the V gene TRBV6-1; D not resolved. Germline CDR1 and CDR2: MNHNS and SASEGT. The CDR3 spans 14 residues. The V gene lost 10 bases and the J gene lost 5 bases, with 17 bases spanning the gap. The CDR3: CATRAARGTGELFF. DNA of the CDR3: TGTGCCACAAGAGCTGCTAGAGGAACCGGGGAGCTGTTTTTT.

The J gene is TRBJ1-5, the V gene TRBV29-1; tentative D call: TRBD1 (5 bases). Trimming cost V 5 bases and J 2 bases, with 19 bases left between them. CDR1 and CDR2 from the germline V gene are SQVTM and ANQGSEA. The CDR3 spans 16 residues. CDR3 DNA: TGCAGCGTTAGGACACGCGGCAAGGATGGCAATCAGCCCCAGCATTTT. It codes for CSVRTRGKDGNQPQHF.

The chain carries TRBV12-5 and TRBJ2-1, with D perhaps matching TRBD1 or TRBD2 (5 bases each). The germline V and J ends were trimmed by 0 bases and 2 bases, with 8 bases remaining between them. Germline assignment: CDR1 LGHNT and CDR2 FRNRAP. The CDR3 consists of 15 residues. The CDR3 coding sequence is TGTGCTAGTGGTTTGGTACTAGGGGCCTACAATGAGCAGTTCTTC. It yields the protein CASGLVLGAYNEQFF.

The chain is built from TRBV6-6 and TRBJ1-4; no firm D call. Germline V gene lookup returns CDR1 MNHNY and CDR2 SVGAGI (reference sequence). Trimming cost V 6 bases and J 13 bases, with 15 bases left between them. The CDR3 consists of 12 residues. CDR3 in DNA: TGTGCCAGCAGCCCCGGGATAGAGGGACTGTTTTTT. Protein: CASSPGIEGLFF.

The V gene is TRBV7-2, the J gene TRBJ1-4; 7 bases fit TRBD1. The CDR3 sequence is 14 residues long. CDR1 is SGHTA, CDR2 FQGNSA, per germline. Germline trimming cut 5 bases from V and 7 bases from J; bases unmatched to any gene: 7. Here the CDR3 reads CASSNTGDAEKLFF. In nucleotides, the CDR3 is TGTGCCAGCAGCAATACAGGGGACGCTGAAAAACTGTTTTTT.

The chain recombines TRBV29-1 with TRBJ2-1; D is possibly TRBD1 (6 bases). The germline V gene encodes CDR1 SQVTM and CDR2 ANQGSEA. This CDR3 is 15 amino acids long. The V and J ends lost 6 bases and 6 bases respectively, with 21 bases between them. CDR3 region: CSVPEDSALVNEQFF. The CDR3 nucleotides are TGCAGCGTGCCGGAGGACAGCGCCTTGGTCAATGAGCAGTTCTTC.

The chain recombines TRBV12-3 or TRBV12-4 with TRBJ1-2; no clear D. CDR3 length: 13 residues. V was shortened by 6 bases and J by 2 bases, with 10 bases between the two germline ends. The CDR3 bases are TGTGCCAGCAGGCCTCAAAGAAACTATGGCTACACCTTC. This translates into CASRPQRNYGYTF.

The V gene is TRBV12-5, the J gene TRBJ2-5; TRBD1 might be the D (5 bases). V lost 5 bases and J lost 5, with 21 bases in between. The CDR3 contains 16 residues. Germline V gene sequence: CDR1 LGHNT, CDR2 FRNRAP. CDR3 sequence reads: CASGPRPDSLPETQYF. CDR3 nucleotide sequence: TGTGCTAGTGGTCCACGCCCCGACAGCCTCCCGGAGACCCAGTACTTC.

This clonotype came up a few times. The chain carries TRBV7-2 and TRBJ2-2; 11 bases agree with TRBD1. Germline V gene sequence: CDR1 SGHTA, CDR2 FQGNSA. This CDR3 contains 16 residues. V was pared by 5 bases and J by 3 bases, with 5 bases of the junction left unmatched. Written as DNA, the CDR3 is TGTGCCAGCAGCGCGGACAGGGGGCGCGACACCGGGGAGCTGTTTTTT. Amino acids: CASSADRGRDTGELFF.

This clonotype has just one count. The chain employs TRBV5-1 and TRBJ2-7, with a possible D match to TRBD2 (6 bases). The V gene lost 0 bases and the J gene lost 6 bases, with 7 bases spanning the gap. The CDR3 is made up of 12 amino acids. From germline, CDR1 is SGHRS and CDR2 YFSETQ. The CDR3 coding sequence is TGCGCCAGCAGCTTGGTTAGCGGCGAGCAGTACTTC. Its protein product is CASSLVSGEQYF.